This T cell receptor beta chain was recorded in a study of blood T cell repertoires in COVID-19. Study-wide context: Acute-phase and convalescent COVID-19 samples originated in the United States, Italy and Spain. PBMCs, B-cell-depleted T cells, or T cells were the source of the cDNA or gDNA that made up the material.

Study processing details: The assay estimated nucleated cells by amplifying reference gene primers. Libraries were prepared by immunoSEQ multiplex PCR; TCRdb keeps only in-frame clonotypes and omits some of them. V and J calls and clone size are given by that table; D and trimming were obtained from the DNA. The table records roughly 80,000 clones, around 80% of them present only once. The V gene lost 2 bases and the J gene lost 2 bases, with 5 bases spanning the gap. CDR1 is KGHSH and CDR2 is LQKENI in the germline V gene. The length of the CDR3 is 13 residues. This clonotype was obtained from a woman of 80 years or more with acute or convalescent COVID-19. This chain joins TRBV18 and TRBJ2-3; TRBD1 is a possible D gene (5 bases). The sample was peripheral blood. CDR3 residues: CASSPGATDTQYF. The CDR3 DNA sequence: TGTGCCAGCTCACCAGGGGCCACAGATACGCAGTATTTT.